This TCR beta chain comes out of a study of T cell repertoires in cytomegalovirus infection. Study-level information: CMV infection and matching HLA type were both indicated by public TCR beta signatures. Whole-study findings and limits: Dominant in the ex vivo response were TCR beta clonotypes restricted by HLA-C and specific for CMV. Cumulative frequency (of public TCR beta family members) identified carriers of CMV plus the relevant HLA.

Trimming shortened V by 7 bases and J by 1 base, and 4 bases separated the two germline ends. This CDR3 is built from 11 residues. CDR1 is MNHNS, CDR2 SASEGT, per germline. TCRdb reanalysed the reads using MiXCR and keeps one entry per CDR3 protein. The data contain hundreds of thousands of distinct CDR3 sequences, around 10% of them singletons. Points on this clonotype: The target antigen is unknown.

The sample was PBMCs. The origin of this receptor is a human donor in good health (CMV status not recorded). Some clones in this sample may be carry-over from other donors' samples. The chain uses TRBV6-1 and TRBJ1-2; unclear D gene. The CDR3, as DNA: TGTGCCAGCAAGGATAACTATGGCTACACCTTC. This sequence encodes CASKDNYGYTF.